Listed here are 19 T cell receptor beta chains from one sample, sequenced in a study of beta chain features in type 1 diabetes (dated by TCRdb to 2016 to 2019). The library was prepared using the immunoSEQ multiplex PCR assay. The entire amount of isolated RNA was reverse transcribed using the High Capacity cDNA Reverse Transcription Kit, so the sequenced TCRB transcripts were expressed ones. The table was pulled from immuneACCESS by TCRdb, which kept in-frame rearrangements only. Such tables lose some clones; where checked, under half of the loss comes from unresolved V genes, and the rest has no known cause. Across this sample there are roughly 610,000 clones, with around 15% seen only once. The ten most abundant clones make up approximately 0.099% of the sample. The sequenced sample was naive CD4+ T cells from blood. The sample's cell subset or site label is to be understood as: true naive CD4+ T cells. All receptors derive from a man younger than 35 in good health.

V usage is TRBV5-4 and J usage is TRBJ2-6; tentatively, D is TRBD1 (5 bases). Germline V gives CDR1 SGHNT, CDR2 YYREEE (reference sequence). This CDR3 region has 18 residues. V shed 1 base and J shed 0 bases, with 14 bases lying between them. The CDR3 spells CASSLKSVTDSGANVLTF. The DNA for the CDR3 is TGTGCCAGCAGCTTGAAATCGGTGACAGACTCTGGGGCCAACGTCCTGACTTTC. Variable domain in full (rest from reference TRBV5-4 and TRBJ2-6): ETGVTQSPTHLIKTRGQQVTLRCSSQSGHNTVSWYQQALGQGPQFIFQYYREEENGRGNFPPRFSGLQFPNYSSELNVNALELDDSALYLCASSLKSVTDSGANVLTFGAGSRLTVL.

This clone appeared once. The chain is built from TRBV4-1 and TRBJ2-1; a weak D match, TRBD2 (5 bases). V was pared by 2 bases and J by 2 bases, with 7 bases between. Germline CDR1 reads MGHRA; CDR2 reads YSYEKL. The CDR3 has 14 residues. CDR3 protein: CASSQPGTYNEQFF. The CDR3 bases are TGCGCCAGCAGCCAACCCGGGACCTACAATGAGCAGTTCTTC.

The sample holds a few counts of this clone. The CDR3 here is CASSSARQADTQYF. In DNA form, the CDR3 reads TGTGCCAGCAGCTCCGCTCGACAGGCAGATACGCAGTATTTT. The genes are TRBV7-3 and TRBJ2-3, with a tentative D call TRBD1 (6 bases). The CDR3 length is 14 residues. Germline loops: CDR1 SGHTA, CDR2 FQGTGA. V was trimmed by 4 bases and J by 4 bases, leaving 12 bases between them. The full variable domain, rest sourced from reference TRBV7-3 and TRBJ2-3, is GAGVSQTPSNKVTEKGKYVELRCDPISGHTALYWYRQSLGQGPEFLIYFQGTGAADDSGLPNDRFFAVRPEGSVSTLKIQRTERGDSAVYLCASSSARQADTQYFGPGTRLTVL.

The chain carries TRBV7-2 and TRBJ1-2, with no clear D. The germline V gene encodes CDR1 SGHTA and CDR2 FQGNSA. Trimming left V 1 base short and J 7 bases short, with 4 bases between. The CDR3 sequence is 11 residues long. CDR3 loop: CASSLVSGYTF. CDR3 nucleotides: TGTGCCAGCAGCTTAGTCTCTGGCTACACCTTC.

This clone showed up just a few times. The chain is built from TRBV5-1 and TRBJ2-5, with 7 nucleotides matching TRBD1. V gave up 2 bases and J gave up 4 bases; unmatched junction bases: 14. CDR3 length: 17 amino acids. The germline CDR1 and CDR2 sequences are SGHRS and YFSETQ. CDR3 in DNA: TGCGCCAGCAGCTTCCACCGCTCTACGGCAGGGGGAGAGACCCAGTACTTC. The encoded protein is CASSFHRSTAGGETQYF.

This clone was observed a few times. This chain joins TRBV9 and TRBJ2-5; D is perhaps TRBD1 (6 bases). The length of the CDR3 is 16 residues. CDR1 and CDR2 (germline): SGDLS, YYNGEE. V was shortened by 4 bases and J by 4 bases, with 20 bases between the two germline ends. The CDR3 DNA follows: TGTGCCAGCAGCAACCTACAGGGTGCTTCCGGAGAGACCCAGTACTTC. Its protein is CASSNLQGASGETQYF.

This clone has just a few counts. The chain employs TRBV28 and TRBJ2-5, with 7 bases that match TRBD2. Unmatched junction bases numbered 8, after V lost 5 bases and J lost 2 bases. The length of the CDR3 is 15 residues. Germline CDR1 MDHEN, CDR2 SYDVKM. Here the CDR3 reads CASSPGRADQETQYF. The CDR3 nucleotides read TGTGCCAGCAGTCCAGGGAGGGCCGATCAAGAGACCCAGTACTTC.

The rearrangement uses TRBV5-1 and TRBJ2-5, with TRBD2 identical over 7 bases. This CDR3 is built from 16 residues. J lost 5 bases, V lost 1 base, and 11 bases had no gene match. The germline V gene encodes CDR1 SGHRS and CDR2 YFSETQ. CDR3 nucleotides: TGCGCCAGCAGCTTGTGGTCTAGCGGAGGGCTTGAGACCCAGTACTTC. It specifies CASSLWSSGGLETQYF. The variable domain in full, with the rest retrieved from reference TRBV5-1 and TRBJ2-5, is KAGVTQTPRYLIKTRGQQVTLSCSPISGHRSVSWYQQTPGQGLQFLFEYFSETQRNKGNFPGRFSGRQFSNSRSEMNVSTLELGDSALYLCASSLWSSGGLETQYFGPGTRLLVL.

This clone was counted only a few times. V and J are TRBV9 and TRBJ2-7; 8 bases match TRBD1. Germline CDR1 reads SGDLS; CDR2 reads YYNGEE. The CDR3 covers 15 residues. Losses at the gene ends were 1 base for V and 2 bases for J; bases not matched to a gene: 5. CDR3 sequence reads: CASSVSRDRPYEQYF. In DNA, the CDR3 is TGTGCCAGCAGCGTATCCAGGGACAGGCCCTACGAGCAGTACTTC.

In this sample, this clone turned up a few times. This chain links TRBV29-1 with TRBJ1-2, with D unresolved. From germline, CDR1 is SQVTM and CDR2 ANQGSEA. V lost 6 bases, J lost 7 bases, and 15 bases lay in between. This CDR3 has 12 residues. The CDR3 DNA reads as TGCAGCGTGGGGAGTTCTGATGGTGGCTACACCTTC. Amino acid sequence: CSVGSSDGGYTF. The entire variable domain, with the rest obtained from reference TRBV29-1 and TRBJ1-2, is as follows: SAVISQKPSRDICQRGTSLTIQCQVDSQVTMMFWYRQQPGQSLTLIATANQGSEATYESGFVIDKFPISRPNLTFSTLTVSNMSPEDSSIYLCSVGSSDGGYTFGSGTRLTVV.

The chain has TRBV7-8 and TRBJ2-7; D possibly uses TRBD1 or TRBD2 (5 bases each). V was cut by 5 bases and J by 9 bases, with 20 bases left in between. The germline V gene encodes CDR1 SGHVS and CDR2 FQNEAQ. This CDR3 has 14 amino acids. CDR3 loop: CASSARDGFVGQYF. The CDR3 DNA follows: TGTGCCAGCAGCGCACGGGACGGTTTCGTGGGGCAGTACTTC.

This clone was counted a few times. Other DNA sequences of this sample code for an identical CDR3. The CDR3 DNA follows: TGTGCCAGCAGCTCTATCTCCTACGAGCAGTACTTC. Amino acid sequence: CASSSISYEQYF. The chain is built from TRBV7-9 and TRBJ2-7; D is unclear. There are 12 residues in the CDR3. The V and J ends lost 4 bases and 0 bases respectively, with 4 bases between them. Germline CDR1 SEHNR, CDR2 FQNEAQ (reference sequence). The variable domain in full, completed from reference TRBV7-9 and TRBJ2-7, reads DTGVSQNPRHKITKRGQNVTFRCDPISEHNRLYWYRQTLGQGPEFLTYFQNEAQLEKSRLLSDRFSAERPKGSFSTLEIQRTEQGDSAMYLCASSSISYEQYFGPGTRLTVT.

The genes are TRBV28 and TRBJ2-3; TRBD2 matches 15 bases. Looked up from germline, CDR1 is MDHEN and CDR2 is SYDVKM. The trim removed 3 bases at V and 2 bases at J, leaving 3 bases unmatched. This CDR3 has 17 amino acids. CDR3 in DNA: TGTGCCAGCAGTTTGGGGACTAGCGGGAGGTACACAGATACGCAGTATTTT. Translation: CASSLGTSGRYTDTQYF.

This clone turned up a few times. The rearrangement uses TRBV10-3 and TRBJ2-3; D might be TRBD2 (6 bases). The CDR3 extends over 14 amino acids. Germline assignment: CDR1 ENHRY and CDR2 SYGVKD. Trimming pared 7 bases from V and 0 bases from J, leaving 11 bases between. In DNA, the CDR3 is TGTGCCATCAATGGCGGGACGAGCACAGATACGCAGTATTTT. Its protein product is CAINGGTSTDTQYF.

This clone was picked up a small number of times. The chain is built from TRBV28 and TRBJ2-3, with 11 positions matching TRBD2. The CDR3 is made up of 17 amino acids. J gave up 1 base and V 2 bases, and 5 bases lay outside the gene matches. Per germline, CDR1 MDHEN and CDR2 SYDVKM. CDR3 protein: CASSLPPSGGRTDTQYF. CDR3 coding DNA: TGTGCCAGCAGTTTACCTCCTAGCGGGGGGCGCACAGATACGCAGTATTTT.

This clone has only a few counts. The same CDR3 arises from other DNA sequences in this sample as well. The chain employs TRBV7-2 and TRBJ2-7, with TRBD1 identical over 7 bases. Germline CDR1 is SGHTA and CDR2 is FQGNSA. Losses at the gene ends were 1 base for V and 4 bases for J; bases not matched to a gene: 7. The CDR3 is 15 amino acids. CDR3: CASSLGQGRGYEQYF. For the CDR3, the DNA is TGTGCCAGCAGCTTAGGACAGGGAAGAGGGTACGAGCAGTACTTC.

This clone was seen a few times. This rearrangement joins TRBV9 to TRBJ2-1; 9 bases map to TRBD1. The CDR3 consists of 16 residues. Unmatched junction bases numbered 4, after V lost 0 bases and J lost 3 bases. Germline V lookup: CDR1 SGDLS, CDR2 YYNGEE. The DNA for the CDR3 is TGTGCCAGCAGCGTAGGAGAGGGACAGGGCTACAATGAGCAGTTCTTC. This gives the protein CASSVGEGQGYNEQFF.

This clone was seen a few times. The chain recombines TRBV4-1 with TRBJ1-3; D is unclear. V was cut by 1 base and J by 2 bases, with 15 bases left in between. Germline V CDR1 and CDR2: MGHRA, YSYEKL. The CDR3 loop spans 17 amino acids. In DNA, the CDR3 is TGCGCCAGCAGCCAAGGGAGTCGAAGGGATACTGGAAACACCATATATTTT. Protein: CASSQGSRRDTGNTIYF.

This clone came up a few times. The chain is built from TRBV7-9 and TRBJ2-3; no firm D call. V lost 5 bases and J lost 0, with 15 bases in between. CDR3 size: 16 residues. Germline CDR1 reads SEHNR; CDR2 reads FQNEAQ (reference sequence). CDR3 loop: CASSPAVPGSTDTQYF. For the CDR3, the DNA is TGTGCCAGCAGCCCAGCCGTGCCCGGGAGCACAGATACGCAGTATTTT.